The rows below give T cell receptor beta chains drawn from one sample of a study of control samples from healthy donors and cancer patients. Method: immunoSEQ multiplex PCR; TCRdb's copy keeps in-frame clones and lacks some. The sample yields approximately 76,000 clones, approximately 80% seen once. Specimen: PBMCs. The origin of the receptors is a man between 60 and 70 years old with head and neck cancer. Each CDR3 is given with its conserved first and last residue. The order of the fields is J gene, D gene, V gene, clone size, CDR3 protein, CDR3 DNA. The D gene is left open where the match is weak. Not every row has a clone size; where given, it reads once, few, many or a size class.

J: TRBJ1-5
D: .
V: TRBV14
size: .
CDR3: CASSQEWRTLDQPQHF
DNA: TGTGCCAGCAGCCAAGAATGGAGGACGCTAGACCAGCCCCAGCATTTT

J: TRBJ2-5
D: .
V: TRBV25-1
size: .
CDR3: CASSAGAYQETQYF
DNA: TGTGCCAGCAGTGCGGGGGCTTACCAAGAGACCCAGTACTTC

J: TRBJ2-7
D: .
V: TRBV7-9
size: .
CDR3: CASTQAPGTYEQYF
DNA: TGTGCCAGCACCCAAGCGCCCGGAACCTACGAGCAGTACTTC

J: TRBJ2-4
D: TRBD2
V: TRBV20-1
size: .
CDR3: CSATDSTSDNIQYF
DNA: TGCAGTGCTACTGACTCCACTAGCGATAACATTCAGTACTTC

J: TRBJ2-7
D: .
V: TRBV12-3/TRBV12-4
size: .
CDR3: CASSSTGPEQYF
DNA: TGTGCCAGCAGTTCAACGGGTCCCGAGCAGTACTTC

J: TRBJ2-5
D: TRBD2
V: TRBV7-9
size: .
CDR3: CASSAGLAGAGGQETQYF
DNA: TGTGCCAGCAGCGCGGGACTAGCGGGAGCGGGGGGCCAAGAGACCCAGTACTTC

J: TRBJ2-1
D: .
V: TRBV27
size: .
CDR3: CASMSWQGSYNEQFF
DNA: TGTGCCAGCATGAGTTGGCAGGGTTCATACAATGAGCAGTTCTTC

J: TRBJ2-5
D: TRBD1
V: TRBV18
size: .
CDR3: CASSPRATGGLGETQYF
DNA: TGTGCCAGCTCTCCAAGAGCGACAGGGGGCTTGGGTGAGACCCAGTACTTC

J: TRBJ1-2
D: .
V: TRBV27
size: .
CDR3: CASSLEGGSLSYGYTF
DNA: TGTGCCAGCAGTTTAGAGGGCGGATCCCTGTCCTATGGCTACACCTTC

J: TRBJ2-3
D: .
V: TRBV7-2
size: .
CDR3: CASSPLGVRTDTQYF
DNA: TGTGCCAGCAGCCCCTTGGGAGTGAGAACAGATACGCAGTATTTT

J: TRBJ1-6
D: TRBD1
V: TRBV5-1
size: medium-sized
CDR3: CASSGGTGIGSPLHF
DNA: TGCGCCAGCAGCGGGGGGACAGGGATCGGTTCACCCCTCCACTTT

J: TRBJ1-5
D: TRBD1
V: TRBV3-1/TRBV3-2
size: .
CDR3: CASSLGTGISNQPQHF
DNA: TGTGCCAGCAGCCTAGGGACAGGGATTAGCAATCAGCCCCAGCATTTT

J: TRBJ1-3
D: .
V: TRBV5-1
size: .
CDR3: CASSLGAGRSGNTIYF
DNA: TGCGCCAGCAGCTTGGGGGCAGGACGCTCTGGAAACACCATATATTTT

J: TRBJ1-1
D: .
V: TRBV14
size: .
CDR3: CASSQETLYTEAFF
DNA: TGTGCCAGCAGCCAAGAGACTCTCTACACTGAAGCTTTCTTT

J: TRBJ1-2
D: TRBD1
V: TRBV5-1
size: few
CDR3: CASSAGQDYGYTF
DNA: TGCGCCAGCAGCGCGGGACAGGATTACGGCTACACCTTC

J: TRBJ1-5
D: .
V: TRBV12-3/TRBV12-4
size: .
CDR3: CASSLVGNQPQHF
DNA: TGTGCCAGCAGTTTAGTTGGCAATCAGCCCCAGCATTTT

J: TRBJ1-1
D: .
V: TRBV19
size: once
CDR3: CASSIVTGSTEAFF
DNA: TGTGCCAGTAGTATAGTAACAGGGAGTACTGAAGCTTTCTTT

J: TRBJ2-3
D: TRBD2
V: TRBV27
size: .
CDR3: CASSSWGLAGVAVTDTQYF
DNA: TGTGCCAGCAGTTCTTGGGGACTAGCGGGAGTAGCGGTTACAGATACGCAGTATTTT

J: TRBJ2-1
D: .
V: TRBV28
size: .
CDR3: CASSSDRSVLNEQFF
DNA: TGTGCCAGCAGTTCAGACAGGTCAGTTCTCAATGAGCAGTTCTTC

J: TRBJ2-1
D: .
V: TRBV3-1/TRBV3-2
size: .
CDR3: CASVQGVGEQFF
DNA: TGTGCCAGCGTTCAAGGGGTGGGTGAGCAGTTCTTC

J: TRBJ1-2
D: .
V: TRBV6-5
size: .
CDR3: CASRVDTFNYGYTF
DNA: TGTGCCAGCAGGGTCGATACCTTCAACTATGGCTACACCTTC

J: TRBJ2-3
D: .
V: TRBV5-1
size: few
CDR3: CASSLVQGSTDTQYF
DNA: TGCGCCAGCAGCTTGGTTCAGGGATCCACAGATACGCAGTATTTT

J: TRBJ2-2
D: .
V: TRBV5-1
size: .
CDR3: CASSFYRENTGELFF
DNA: TGCGCCAGCAGCTTCTACAGGGAGAACACCGGGGAGCTGTTTTTT

J: TRBJ2-1
D: .
V: TRBV19
size: .
CDR3: CASSIGGQVQFF
DNA: TGTGCCAGTAGTATAGGGGGACAAGTGCAGTTCTTC

J: TRBJ1-5
D: .
V: TRBV6-5
size: .
CDR3: CASRATANSHQPQHF
DNA: TGTGCCAGCAGAGCTACCGCTAACTCACATCAGCCCCAGCATTTT

J: TRBJ2-3
D: .
V: TRBV27
size: .
CDR3: CASSLRDVADTQYF
DNA: TGTGCCAGCAGTTTAAGGGATGTCGCAGATACGCAGTATTTT

J: TRBJ1-2
D: .
V: TRBV7-8
size: .
CDR3: CASSINYRQAIGYTF
DNA: TGTGCCAGCAGCATAAACTACCGACAGGCAATTGGCTACACCTTC

J: TRBJ2-3
D: TRBD2
V: TRBV10-3
size: .
CDR3: CAISQLAGTDTQYF
DNA: TGTGCCATCAGCCAACTAGCGGGCACAGATACGCAGTATTTT

J: TRBJ1-5
D: .
V: TRBV3-1/TRBV3-2
size: .
CDR3: CASSQRDGPQHF
DNA: TGTGCCAGCAGCCAAAGGGATGGGCCCCAGCATTTT

J: TRBJ1-5
D: TRBD1
V: TRBV6-2/TRBV6-3
size: .
CDR3: CASSTQGGELQPQHF
DNA: TGTGCCAGCAGTACCCAGGGGGGGGAGCTTCAGCCCCAGCATTTT

J: TRBJ1-6
D: .
V: TRBV5-1
size: .
CDR3: CASSLAGGRNNSPLHF
DNA: TGCGCCAGCAGCTTGGCCGGTGGCCGTAATAATTCACCCCTCCACTTT

J: TRBJ2-7
D: TRBD2
V: TRBV27
size: .
CDR3: CASSLKASGTEAYEQYF
DNA: TGTGCCAGCAGTTTAAAAGCTAGCGGGACCGAAGCCTACGAGCAGTACTTC

J: TRBJ2-5
D: TRBD2
V: TRBV9
size: once
CDR3: CASSVGASGMLQETQYF
DNA: TGTGCCAGCAGCGTAGGAGCTAGCGGGATGCTCCAAGAGACCCAGTACTTC

J: TRBJ1-2
D: TRBD1
V: TRBV29-1
size: .
CDR3: CSARDRANGYTF
DNA: TGCAGCGCTAGAGACAGGGCCAATGGCTACACCTTC

J: TRBJ2-5
D: TRBD2
V: TRBV11-2
size: .
CDR3: CASSFPGGRGETQYF
DNA: TGTGCCAGCAGCTTCCCCGGGGGGAGGGGAGAGACCCAGTACTTC

J: TRBJ2-1
D: .
V: TRBV27
size: .
CDR3: CASSPTISSYNEQFF
DNA: TGTGCCAGCAGTCCTACTATTTCGTCCTACAATGAGCAGTTCTTC

J: TRBJ2-1
D: .
V: TRBV28
size: .
CDR3: CASSLLFNEQFF
DNA: TGTGCCAGCAGTTTACTGTTTAATGAGCAGTTCTTC